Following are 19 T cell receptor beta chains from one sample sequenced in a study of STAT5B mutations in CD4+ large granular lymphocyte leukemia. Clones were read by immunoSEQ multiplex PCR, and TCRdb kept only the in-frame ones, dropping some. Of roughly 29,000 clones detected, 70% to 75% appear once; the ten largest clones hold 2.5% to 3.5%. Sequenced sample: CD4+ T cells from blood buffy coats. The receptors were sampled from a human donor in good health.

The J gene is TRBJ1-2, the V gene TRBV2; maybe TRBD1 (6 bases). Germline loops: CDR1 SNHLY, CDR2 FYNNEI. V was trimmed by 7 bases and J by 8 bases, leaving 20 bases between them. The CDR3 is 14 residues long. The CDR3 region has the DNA TGTGCCAGCATCGTGGGGGCAGGGGCGAAAGGCTACACCTTC. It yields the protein CASIVGAGAKGYTF.

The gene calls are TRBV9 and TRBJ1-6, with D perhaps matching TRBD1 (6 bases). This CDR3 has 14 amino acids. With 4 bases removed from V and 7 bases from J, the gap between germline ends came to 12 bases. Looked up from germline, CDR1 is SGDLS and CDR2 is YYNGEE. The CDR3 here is CASSMGAGNSPLHF. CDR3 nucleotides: TGTGCCAGCAGCATGGGGGCGGGAAATTCACCCCTCCACTTT.

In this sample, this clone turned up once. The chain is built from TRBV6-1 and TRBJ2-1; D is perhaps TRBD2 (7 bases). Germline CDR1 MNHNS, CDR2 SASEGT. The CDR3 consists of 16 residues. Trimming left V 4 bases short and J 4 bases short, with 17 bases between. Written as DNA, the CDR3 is TGTGCCAGCAGTGGCTGGACAGCGGGACCATACAATGAGCAGTTCTTC. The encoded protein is CASSGWTAGPYNEQFF.

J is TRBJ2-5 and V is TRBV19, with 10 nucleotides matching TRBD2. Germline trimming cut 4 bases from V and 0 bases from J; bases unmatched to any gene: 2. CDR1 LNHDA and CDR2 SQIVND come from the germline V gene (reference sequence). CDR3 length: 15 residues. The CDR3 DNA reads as TGTGCCAGTAGTACCGGGACTAGCGACCAAGAGACCCAGTACTTC. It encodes CASSTGTSDQETQYF.

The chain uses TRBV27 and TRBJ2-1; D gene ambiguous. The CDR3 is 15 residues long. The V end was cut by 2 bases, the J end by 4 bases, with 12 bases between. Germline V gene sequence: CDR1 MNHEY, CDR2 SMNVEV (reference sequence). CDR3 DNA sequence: TGTGCCAGCAGTTTAAAGTATCCCCTGTACAATGAGCAGTTCTTC. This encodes CASSLKYPLYNEQFF.

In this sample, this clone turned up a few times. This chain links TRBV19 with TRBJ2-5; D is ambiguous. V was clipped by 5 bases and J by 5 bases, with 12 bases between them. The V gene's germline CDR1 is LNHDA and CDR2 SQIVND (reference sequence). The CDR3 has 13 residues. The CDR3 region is CASSVGRGETQYF. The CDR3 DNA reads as TGTGCCAGTAGTGTCGGGCGTGGGGAGACCCAGTACTTC.

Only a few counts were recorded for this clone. CDR3 bases: TGTGCCAGTAGTGTGAGGCGGGAGGTATATTTT. Translating it yields CASSVRREVYF. The chain combines TRBV19 with TRBJ2-3, with 8 bases lining up with TRBD2. J was trimmed by 15 bases and V by 5 bases; bases with no gene match: 7. The CDR3 runs 11 residues. Germline lookup yields CDR1 LNHDA and CDR2 SQIVND (reference sequence).

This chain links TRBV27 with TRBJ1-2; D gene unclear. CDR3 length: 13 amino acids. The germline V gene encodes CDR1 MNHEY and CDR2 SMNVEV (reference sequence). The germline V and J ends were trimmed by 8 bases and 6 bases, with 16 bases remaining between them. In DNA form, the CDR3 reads TGTGCCAGCCGAAGTACCAGAGCGGATGGCTACACCTTC. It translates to CASRSTRADGYTF.

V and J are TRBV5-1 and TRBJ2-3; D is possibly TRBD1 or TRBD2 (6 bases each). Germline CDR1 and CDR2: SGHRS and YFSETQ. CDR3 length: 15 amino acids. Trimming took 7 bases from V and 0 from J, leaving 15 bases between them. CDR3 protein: CASGTQGWSTDTQYF. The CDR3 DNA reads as TGCGCCAGCGGGACTCAGGGGTGGAGCACAGATACGCAGTATTTT.

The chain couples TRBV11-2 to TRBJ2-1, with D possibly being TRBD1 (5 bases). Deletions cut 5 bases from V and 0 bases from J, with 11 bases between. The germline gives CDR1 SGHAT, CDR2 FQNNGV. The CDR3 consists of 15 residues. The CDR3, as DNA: TGTGCCAGCAGCGCCAGGGAAGTCTCCTACAATGAGCAGTTCTTC. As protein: CASSAREVSYNEQFF.

This chain's CDR3 is CASSYLADTYEQYF. DNA of the CDR3: TGTGCCAGCAGTTATTTGGCAGATACCTACGAGCAGTACTTC. The chain uses TRBV6-6 and TRBJ2-7; D is undetermined. V lost 3 bases and J 2 bases, leaving 11 bases between the germline ends. The CDR3 spans 14 residues. The germline V gene encodes CDR1 MNHNY and CDR2 SVGAGI (reference sequence).

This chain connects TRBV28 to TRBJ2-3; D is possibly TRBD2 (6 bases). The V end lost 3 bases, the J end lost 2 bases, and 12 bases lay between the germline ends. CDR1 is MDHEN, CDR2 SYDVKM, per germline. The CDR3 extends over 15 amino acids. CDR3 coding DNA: TGTGCCAGCAGTTTGGGAGGAGTAGACACAGATACGCAGTATTTT. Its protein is CASSLGGVDTDTQYF.

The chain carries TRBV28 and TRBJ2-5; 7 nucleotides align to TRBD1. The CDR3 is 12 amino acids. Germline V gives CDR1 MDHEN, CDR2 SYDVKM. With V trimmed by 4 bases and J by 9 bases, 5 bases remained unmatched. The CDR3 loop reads CASSSGGRSQYF. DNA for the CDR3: TGTGCCAGCAGTTCAGGGGGACGATCCCAGTACTTC.

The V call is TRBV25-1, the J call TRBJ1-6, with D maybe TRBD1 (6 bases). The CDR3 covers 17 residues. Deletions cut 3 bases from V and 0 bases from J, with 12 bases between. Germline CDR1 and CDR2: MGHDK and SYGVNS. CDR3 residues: CASSDTGRSSYNSPLHF. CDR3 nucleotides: TGTGCCAGCAGTGATACAGGGCGATCCTCCTATAATTCACCCCTCCACTTT.

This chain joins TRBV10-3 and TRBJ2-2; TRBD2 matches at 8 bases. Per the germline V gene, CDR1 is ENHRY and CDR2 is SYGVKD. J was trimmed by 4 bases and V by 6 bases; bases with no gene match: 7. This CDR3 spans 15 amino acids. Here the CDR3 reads CAISSTGGFTGELFF. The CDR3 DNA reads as TGTGCCATCAGCTCTACGGGAGGGTTCACCGGGGAGCTGTTTTTT.

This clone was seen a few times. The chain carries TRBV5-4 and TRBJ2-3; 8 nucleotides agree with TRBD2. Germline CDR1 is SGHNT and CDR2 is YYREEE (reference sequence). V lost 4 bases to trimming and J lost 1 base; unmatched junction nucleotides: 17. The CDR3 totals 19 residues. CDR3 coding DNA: TGTGCCAGCAGCCGGGGGGGGAGCGGGAGAGCTTGGGGCACAGATACGCAGTATTTT. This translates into CASSRGGSGRAWGTDTQYF.

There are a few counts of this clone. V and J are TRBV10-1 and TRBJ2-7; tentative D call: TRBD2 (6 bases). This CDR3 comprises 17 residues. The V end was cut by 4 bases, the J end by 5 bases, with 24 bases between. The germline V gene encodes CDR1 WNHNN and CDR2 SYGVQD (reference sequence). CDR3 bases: TGCGCCAGCAGTGTTTGGACTACCGCCATCGGGGCCCACGAGCAGTACTTC. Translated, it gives CASSVWTTAIGAHEQYF.

For the CDR3, the DNA is TGTGCCAGTAGTGACAGGACTAGCGGCCTACTCCAAGAGACCCAGTACTTC. It codes for CASSDRTSGLLQETQYF. V usage is TRBV19 and J usage is TRBJ2-5, with 10 nucleotides matching TRBD2. The ends lost 5 bases at V and 1 base at J; junction bases unmatched: 10. The CDR3 length is 17 residues. The germline V gene has CDR1 LNHDA and CDR2 SQIVND (reference sequence). The full variable domain, with the rest looked up from reference TRBV19 and TRBJ2-5, is DGGITQSPKYLFRKEGQNVTLSCEQNLNHDAMYWYRQDPGQGLRLIYYSQIVNDFQKGDIAEGYSVSREKKESFPLTVTSAQKNPTAFYLCASSDRTSGLLQETQYFGPGTRLLVL.

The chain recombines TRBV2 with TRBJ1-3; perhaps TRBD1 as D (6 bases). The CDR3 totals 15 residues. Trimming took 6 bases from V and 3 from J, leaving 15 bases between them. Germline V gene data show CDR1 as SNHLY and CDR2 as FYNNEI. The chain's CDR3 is CASRAQGINGNTIYF. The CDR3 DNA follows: TGTGCCAGCAGAGCTCAGGGGATAAATGGAAACACCATATATTTT. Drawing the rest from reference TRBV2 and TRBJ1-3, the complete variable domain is EPEVTQTPSHQVTQMGQEVILRCVPISNHLYFYWYRQILGQKVEFLVSFYNNEISEKSEIFDDQFSVERPDGSNFTLKIRSTKLEDSAMYFCASRAQGINGNTIYFGEGSWLTVV.